The present entry profiles one T cell receptor (beta chain) with its context. Antigen specificity is unknown. TCRdb's copy holds only in-frame clones and misses some; the assay was immunoSEQ multiplex PCR. The data contain 150,000 or so clones, around nine tenths of them seen just once; the ten biggest clones take up under 20%. This sample was included in a study of T cell responses to AZD1222 COVID-19 vaccine. Looking at the study overall: Both about-4-week and about-12-week second-dose recipients were combined.

Overall study findings and caveats: There were vaccine-associated CD4 TCRs across spike, dominant at 160-218 and 743-854.

The receptor was isolated from an adult in good health. Sequencing used peripheral blood, obtained on day 0 of AZD1222 vaccination.

The CDR3, as DNA: TGCGCCAGCAGCCACATGTCCTTGCAGGGCTACGAGCAGTACTTC. Translating it yields CASSHMSLQGYEQYF. The rearrangement uses TRBV4-1 and TRBJ2-7, with D possibly matching TRBD1 (5 bases). The ends were cut back, 3 bases at V and 3 bases at J, with 15 bases in the middle. Looked up from germline, CDR1 is MGHRA and CDR2 is YSYEKL. There are 15 residues in the CDR3.